The clone carrying this T cell receptor beta chain was seen at least ten times. Antigen: not known. This sample also contains other DNA sequences that code for the same CDR3. The isolated RNA, all of it, was reverse transcribed, so expressed TCRB transcripts were what got sequenced. Deep immunoSEQ sequencing covered naive, central memory and regulatory T cell samples. Clones were sequenced by immunoSEQ multiplex PCR, and TCRdb holds only the in-frame ones, with some missing. The table shows about 220,000 clones, with about a tenth occurring only once. The record originates from a study of beta chain features in type 1 diabetes. Study results and caveats: People with Type 1 diabetes carried modestly yet significantly shorter TCRB CDR3s in all four CD4+ subsets. Reduced insertions and increased deletions marked VDJ junctions in type 1 diabetes patients.

Sorted populations were all over 98% pure. What was sequenced was central memory CD4+ T cells from blood. The receptor's source is a man younger than 30 in good health.

CDR3 residues: CASSQPSGTQYF. The DNA for the CDR3 is TGTGCCAGCAGCCAACCCTCCGGGACCCAGTACTTC. This chain joins TRBV7-2 and TRBJ2-5; D unresolved. CDR1 SGHTA and CDR2 FQGNSA come from the germline V gene. There are 12 residues in the CDR3. V was clipped by 5 bases and J by 7 bases, with 11 bases between them.